Sequencing of this T cell receptor (beta chain) was carried out in a study of T cell repertoires in cytomegalovirus infection. Study in general: Indicated by public TCR beta signatures were CMV infection and matching HLA type. Study results and limitations: CMV-specific HLA-C-restricted TCR beta clonotypes dominated the ex vivo response. People with CMV and the relevant HLA were identified by cumulative public TCR beta family frequency.

The CDR3 is 15 amino acids. The germline CDR1 and CDR2 sequences are SGHDT and YYEEEE. The V and J ends lost 4 bases and 6 bases respectively, with 17 bases between them. This clonotype was recorded at least ten times. Its antigen is not identified. TCRdb used MiXCR to reprocess the reads, holding one entry per CDR3 protein. Here the sample spans hundreds of thousands of distinct CDR3 sequences, around 9.6% being singletons. The origin of this receptor is a human donor in good health (CMV status not recorded). Some clones in this sample may be carry-over from other donors' samples. The chain carries TRBV5-6 and TRBJ1-5; D is uncertain. Source material: PBMCs. In DNA form, the CDR3 reads TGTGCCAGCAGCCGACGGACTTTGGCTTTTCAGCCCCAGCATTTT. Translated, it gives CASSRRTLAFQPQHF.